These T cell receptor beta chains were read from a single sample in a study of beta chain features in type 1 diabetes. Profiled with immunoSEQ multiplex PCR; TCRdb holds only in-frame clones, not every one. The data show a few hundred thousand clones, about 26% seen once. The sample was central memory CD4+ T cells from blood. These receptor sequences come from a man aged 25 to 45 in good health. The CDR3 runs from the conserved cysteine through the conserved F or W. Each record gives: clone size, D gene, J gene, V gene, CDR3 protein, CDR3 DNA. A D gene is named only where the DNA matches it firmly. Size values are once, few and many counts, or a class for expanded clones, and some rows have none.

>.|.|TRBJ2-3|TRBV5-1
CASSPGLFTDTQYF
TGCGCCAGCAGCCCGGGACTTTTCACAGATACGCAGTATTTT
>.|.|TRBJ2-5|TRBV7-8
CASSPAGTPSGTQYF
TGTGCCAGCAGCCCCGCTGGGACCCCGTCAGGAACCCAGTACTTC
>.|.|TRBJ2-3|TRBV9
CAILLGGPPWDTDTQYF
TGTGCCATCCTTCTTGGCGGACCCCCCTGGGACACAGATACGCAGTATTTT
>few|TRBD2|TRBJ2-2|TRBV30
CASKAATSGGRRTGELFF
TGTGCCTCCAAAGCTGCGACTAGCGGGGGCCGGCGCACCGGGGAGCTGTTTTTT
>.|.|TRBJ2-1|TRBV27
CASSSLSSGDNEQFF
TGTGCCAGCAGTTCCTTATCCTCGGGCGACAATGAGCAGTTCTTC
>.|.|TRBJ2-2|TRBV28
CATRRNTGELFF
TGTGCCACCAGGAGGAACACCGGGGAGCTGTTTTTT
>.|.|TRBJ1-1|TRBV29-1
CSVGGVMNTEAFF
TGCAGCGTTGGAGGGGTAATGAACACTGAAGCTTTCTTT
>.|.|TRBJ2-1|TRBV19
CASSITGNEQFF
TGTGCCAGTAGTATTACGGGAAATGAGCAGTTCTTC
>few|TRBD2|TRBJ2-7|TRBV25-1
CASKKGSGRHEQYF
TGTGCCAGCAAGAAGGGTAGCGGGCGCCACGAGCAGTACTTC
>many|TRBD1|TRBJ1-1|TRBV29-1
CSAYRGTEAFF
TGCAGCGCTTACAGGGGCACTGAAGCTTTCTTT
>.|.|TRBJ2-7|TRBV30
CAWSAGPPSSYEQYF
TGTGCCTGGAGTGCAGGCCCGCCGAGCTCCTACGAGCAGTACTTC
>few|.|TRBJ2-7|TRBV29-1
CSWGQTGHEQYF
TGCAGCTGGGGTCAGACGGGGCACGAGCAGTACTTC
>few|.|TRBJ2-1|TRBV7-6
CASGLIGYNEQFF
TGTGCCAGCGGTCTAATTGGCTACAATGAGCAGTTCTTC
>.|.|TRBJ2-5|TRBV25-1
CASSVSPRLGGETQYF
TGTGCCAGCAGTGTCTCCCCTCGATTGGGGGGAGAGACCCAGTACTTC
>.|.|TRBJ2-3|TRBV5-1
CASSSGATNTDTQYF
TGCGCCAGCAGCTCGGGGGCAACAAACACAGATACGCAGTATTTT
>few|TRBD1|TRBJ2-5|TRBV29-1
CSVEGQGWGETQYF
TGCAGCGTTGAAGGACAGGGTTGGGGAGAGACCCAGTACTTC
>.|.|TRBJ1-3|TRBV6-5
CASSRSSGNTIYF
TGTGCCAGCAGTCGTTCCTCTGGAAACACCATATATTTT
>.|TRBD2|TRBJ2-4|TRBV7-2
CASSLRGAQNIQYF
TGTGCCAGCAGCTTGCGGGGGGCCCAAAACATTCAGTACTTC
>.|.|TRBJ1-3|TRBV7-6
CASSPMRGLGGNTIYF
TGTGCCAGCAGCCCCATGCGGGGCTTGGGTGGAAACACCATATATTTT
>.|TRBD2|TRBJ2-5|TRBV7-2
CASSPRTSRETQYF
TGTGCCAGCAGCCCCAGGACTAGTAGAGAGACCCAGTACTTC
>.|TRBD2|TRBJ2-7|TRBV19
CARSSIGLAGDPYEQYF
TGTGCCCGTAGTTCAATCGGACTAGCGGGGGACCCATACGAGCAGTACTTC
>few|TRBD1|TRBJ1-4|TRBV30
CAWSGNRGRNEKLFF
TGTGCCTGGAGTGGAAACAGGGGAAGGAATGAAAAACTGTTTTTT
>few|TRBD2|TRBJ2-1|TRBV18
CASSPGLGGNEQFF
TGTGCCAGCTCCCCGGGACTAGGGGGCAATGAGCAGTTCTTC
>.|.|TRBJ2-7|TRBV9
CASSVGDPSYEQYF
TGTGCCAGCAGCGTAGGGGACCCATCCTACGAGCAGTACTTC
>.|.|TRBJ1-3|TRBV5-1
CASSLGDSFSGNTIYF
TGCGCCAGCAGCTTGGGAGACAGCTTCTCTGGAAACACCATATATTTT
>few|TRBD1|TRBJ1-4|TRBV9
CASSDRGEKNEKLFF
TGTGCCAGCAGCGACAGGGGCGAAAAAAATGAAAAACTGTTTTTT
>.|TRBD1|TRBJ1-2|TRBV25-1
CASSAIDRDRGTETF
TGTGCCAGCAGTGCCATAGACCGGGACAGGGGGACCGAGACCTTC